This entry lists 8 T cell receptor beta chains sequenced from one sample in a study of cytomegalovirus exposure and HLA in healthy donors. With 60 Vbeta and 13 Jbeta primers, the PCR was carried out. Generated by immunoSEQ multiplex PCR, the TCRdb table keeps only in-frame clones and is missing some. The table lists hundreds of thousands of clones, roughly 90% of them singletons. Sequencing was performed on PBMCs. All receptors derive from a woman aged 18-35 years in good health and CMV-seronegative.

V usage is TRBV4-2 and J usage is TRBJ2-5; TRBD2 is a possible D gene (5 bases). Between the trimmed V and J ends, which lost 1 base and 4 bases, there was a span of 13 bases. CDR1 and CDR2 from the germline V gene are LGHNA and YNFKEQ. The CDR3 totals 15 residues. The CDR3 region is CASSQAGSTRETQYF. The CDR3, as DNA: TGTGCCAGCAGCCAAGCGGGAAGTACTCGAGAGACCCAGTACTTC.

This chain joins TRBV6-6 and TRBJ1-1; possible D gene TRBD1, 6 bases. Per the germline V gene, CDR1 is MNHNY and CDR2 is SVGAGI (reference sequence). CDR3 size: 14 residues. V lost 6 bases and J lost 1, with 12 bases in between. The DNA of the CDR3 is TGTGCCAGCAGCGAGGGGGGGCCGAACACTGAAGCTTTCTTT. This gives the protein CASSEGGPNTEAFF.

This clone was recorded once. The genes are TRBV19 and TRBJ2-1, with unresolved D. The length of the CDR3 is 14 residues. In germline, CDR1 is LNHDA, CDR2 SQIVND (reference sequence). V was cut by 0 bases and J by 6 bases, with 9 bases left in between. This CDR3 reads CASSIDWSTNEQFF. The CDR3 nucleotides read TGTGCCAGTAGTATAGACTGGTCTACCAATGAGCAGTTCTTC.

This chain connects TRBV20-1 to TRBJ2-7; possibly TRBD1 for D (6 bases). V was clipped by 3 bases and J by 9 bases, with 12 bases between them. Germline lookup yields CDR1 DFQATT and CDR2 SNEGSKA (reference sequence). The CDR3 consists of 11 residues. CDR3 protein: CSARIKQGQYF. The CDR3 DNA sequence: TGCAGTGCTAGGATAAAACAGGGGCAGTACTTC.

The chain couples TRBV15 to TRBJ2-7; 7 positions agree with TRBD1. CDR3 size: 15 residues. The germline gives CDR1 LNHNV, CDR2 YYDKDF (reference sequence). V gave up 4 bases and J gave up 4 bases; unmatched junction bases: 10. The CDR3 nucleotides read TGTGCCACCAGCATGACAATCGGGACAGCATACGAGCAGTACTTC. Encoded protein: CATSMTIGTAYEQYF.

The J gene is TRBJ2-2, the V gene TRBV5-4; 8 positions match TRBD2. CDR1 and CDR2 (germline): SGHNT, YYREEE (reference sequence). V lost 0 bases, J lost 4 bases, and 2 bases stayed unmatched. The CDR3 is 15 amino acids. The CDR3 spells CASSLERGSTGELFF. For the CDR3, the DNA is TGTGCCAGCAGCTTGGAGCGGGGGAGCACCGGGGAGCTGTTTTTT.

The chain joins TRBV5-1 to TRBJ2-6; D is perhaps TRBD2 (5 bases). This CDR3 contains 16 residues. Germline-derived CDR1 and CDR2 are SGHRS and YFSETQ. Trimming stripped 0 bases from V and 4 bases from J, with 11 bases between. The CDR3 protein is CASSLVTGTGANVLTF. The CDR3 nucleotides are TGCGCCAGCAGCTTGGTCACGGGAACAGGGGCCAACGTCCTGACTTTC.

Points on this clone: Sequence at one end of the junction differs from germline and may be a read error. The chain combines TRBV15 with TRBJ2-4, with unresolved D. Germline V gene sequence: CDR1 LNHNV, CDR2 YYDKDF (reference sequence). The CDR3 consists of 13 residues. CDR3 region: CATRNFAKNSQYF. In DNA, the CDR3 is TGTGCCACCAGGAATTTTGCCAAAAACAGTCAGTACTTC. Full variable domain (remainder filled in from reference TRBV15 and TRBJ2-4): DAMVIQNPRYQVTQFGKPVTLSCSQTLNHNVMYWYQQKSSQAPKLLFHYYDKDFNNEADTPDNFQSRRPNTSFCFLDIRSPGLGDTAMYLCATRNFAKNSQYFGAGTRLSVL.